The clone carrying this T cell receptor (beta chain) was counted many times. This sample is part of a study of T-cell reconstitution after alpha-beta-depleted transplantation in children. The V end lost 6 bases, the J end lost 9 bases, and 23 bases lay between the germline ends. The CDR3 extends over 15 amino acids. Construction of the TCRbeta library involved unique molecular identifiers. TCRdb re-analysed the PCR reads in MiXCR, keeping a single row per CDR3 protein. The data contain hundreds of thousands of distinct CDR3 sequences, roughly a tenth of them seen just once; the ten biggest clones take up about 6.2%.

The V call is TRBV12-3 or TRBV12-4, the J call TRBJ2-5; a weak D match, TRBD2 (6 bases). The source material was PBMCs from the stem cell graft donor, sampled from the stem cell graft. This receptor was obtained from a human donor who donated a stem cell graft to a child with acute lymphoblastic leukemia. CDR3 nucleotides: TGTGCCAGCAGAATGTTTTCGGATTCTGGCGGGGCCCAGTACTTC. Translating gives CASRMFSDSGGAQYF.